A single sample is the source of the 27 T cell receptor beta chains below, sequenced in a study of T cells after yellow fever vaccination. TCRdb independently ran MiXCR on the 5' RACE reads; one entry per CDR3 protein. Here the sample spans around 330,000 distinct CDR3 sequences, around 3.6% being singletons. Sequencing was performed on PBMCs, taken on the day of the yellow fever booster vaccination. The origin of the receptors is a man younger than 30 who received the YFV17D yellow fever vaccine.

This clonotype was detected ten times or more. The chain employs TRBV18 and TRBJ2-7, with unresolved D. The CDR3 has 13 amino acids. V was trimmed by 2 bases and J by 6 bases, leaving 11 bases between them. Germline V gene sequence: CDR1 KGHSH, CDR2 LQKENI. The CDR3: CASSPVRLGEQYV. The CDR3 DNA reads TGTGCCAGCTCACCAGTCAGATTAGGCGAGCAGTACGTC.

This clonotype was detected ten times or more. J is TRBJ2-1 and V is TRBV7-8, with D perhaps matching TRBD2 (6 bases). V was clipped by 4 bases and J by 0 bases, with 13 bases between them. The CDR3 extends over 16 amino acids. The germline gives CDR1 SGHVS, CDR2 FQNEAQ. The CDR3 DNA follows: TGTGCCAGCAGCTCCAAAGACGGGAGCTCCTACAATGAGCAGTTCTTC. As protein: CASSSKDGSSYNEQFF.

This clonotype was counted ten times or more. This sequence joins TRBV5-1 and TRBJ2-6, with D possibly being TRBD1 (7 bases). The germline V gene encodes CDR1 SGHRS and CDR2 YFSETQ. V was cut by 9 bases and J by 0 bases, with 10 bases left in between. This CDR3 has 14 amino acids. The CDR3 DNA follows: TGCGCCACGCGGGACAGCTCTGGGGCCAACGTCCTGACTTTC. Its protein is CATRDSSGANVLTF.

The rearrangement links TRBV11-2 to TRBJ2-3; D may match TRBD1 or TRBD2 (5 bases each). The CDR3 is 17 residues long. Per germline, CDR1 SGHAT and CDR2 FQNNGV. V was shortened by 6 bases and J by 2 bases, with 21 bases between the two germline ends. As DNA, the CDR3 is TGTGCCAGCAGAATCCCGTTCGGGACCCTAGTCACAGATACGCAGTATTTT. The encoded protein is CASRIPFGTLVTDTQYF.

V gene TRBV14 combines with J gene TRBJ2-7; D gene unclear. From germline, CDR1 is SGHDN and CDR2 FVKESK. CDR3 length: 14 amino acids. The ends were cut back, 6 bases at V and 2 bases at J, with 14 bases in the middle. The CDR3 sequence: CASRASGPPYEQYF. CDR3 bases: TGTGCCAGCAGAGCCTCGGGCCCACCCTACGAGCAGTACTTC.

This clonotype appeared many times. CDR3 region: CASSEITHGHTF. CDR3 in DNA: TGTGCCAGCAGTGAGATAACACACGGCCACACCTTC. The V call is TRBV6-1, the J call TRBJ1-2; the D is unclear. Germline V gene sequence: CDR1 MNHNS, CDR2 SASEGT. V was shortened by 3 bases and J by 12 bases, with 14 bases between the two germline ends. The CDR3 sequence is 12 residues long.

This clonotype was observed at least ten times. The J gene is TRBJ2-3, the V gene TRBV3-1; no firm D call. Germline CDR1 LGHDT, CDR2 YNNKEL (reference sequence). This CDR3 region has 12 residues. V lost 4 bases, J lost 6 bases, and 8 bases lay in between. The CDR3 sequence is CASSRRPDTQYF. In nucleotides, the CDR3 is TGTGCCAGCAGCCGTAGGCCCGATACGCAGTATTTT.

The chain employs TRBV11-3 and TRBJ2-7; D is undetermined. Germline V gene sequence: CDR1 SGHNT, CDR2 YENEEA. V was trimmed by 5 bases and J by 4 bases, leaving 12 bases between them. The CDR3 has 13 residues. CDR3 sequence (DNA): TGTGCCAGCAGCCAACTCTTAGGATACGAGCAGTACTTC. Translating it yields CASSQLLGYEQYF. The full variable domain, with the rest looked up from reference TRBV11-3 and TRBJ2-7, is EAGVVQSPRYKIIEKKQPVAFWCNPISGHNTLYWYLQNLGQGPELLIRYENEEAVDDSQLPKDRFSAERLKGVDSTLKIQPAELGDSAVYLCASSQLLGYEQYFGPGTRLTVT.

This clonotype showed up just a few times. This rearrangement joins TRBV7-2 to TRBJ1-1; 7 bases agree with TRBD1. CDR3 size: 15 residues. Trimming took 2 bases from V and 0 from J; bases not matched to a gene: 3. In germline, CDR1 is SGHTA, CDR2 FQGNSA. CDR3 amino acids: CASSLYRGMNTEAFF. CDR3 in DNA: TGTGCCAGCAGCTTATACAGGGGAATGAACACTGAAGCTTTCTTT.

V is TRBV4-1 and J is TRBJ2-5; D possibly matches TRBD1 or TRBD2 (7 bases each). CDR1 MGHRA and CDR2 YSYEKL come from the germline V gene. V lost 0 bases and J lost 5, with 19 bases in between. This CDR3 has 17 residues. The CDR3 bases are TGCGCCAGCAGCCAAGATGGTATGAGACAGGGAGGGGAGACCCAGTACTTC. Protein: CASSQDGMRQGGETQYF.

This clonotype was picked up many times. The V call is TRBV7-9, the J call TRBJ2-2; 11 bases match TRBD1. Germline CDR1 reads SEHNR; CDR2 reads FQNEAQ (reference sequence). The J segment lost 2 bases and the V segment lost 6 bases, leaving 2 bases of the junction unmatched. The CDR3 runs to 15 residues. CDR3 DNA: TGTGCCAGCAGGGGACAGGGGGAAAACACCGGGGAGCTGTTTTTT. Translated: CASRGQGENTGELFF.

In its sample, this clonotype was seen many times. The chain joins TRBV4-3 to TRBJ2-5; D not resolved. The CDR3 is made up of 16 amino acids. V lost 2 bases to trimming and J lost 5 bases, with 18 bases between them. The germline V gene has CDR1 LGHNA and CDR2 YSLEER. CDR3 loop: CASSQNSGPLVETQYF. The CDR3 bases are TGCGCCAGCAGCCAAAACTCCGGGCCCCTTGTGGAGACCCAGTACTTC.

This clonotype was counted ten times or more. The rearrangement joins TRBV20-1 to TRBJ2-3; D perhaps matches TRBD2 (5 bases). Germline V CDR1 and CDR2: DFQATT, SNEGSKA (reference sequence). The CDR3 sequence is 11 residues long. V gave up 6 bases and J gave up 2 bases, with 6 bases separating them. CDR3 sequence: CSAAATDTQYF. As DNA, the CDR3 is TGCAGTGCAGCGGCCACAGATACGCAGTATTTT.

The chain combines TRBV20-1 with TRBJ2-5, with 8 positions matching TRBD1. The CDR3 is made up of 14 amino acids. The V gene's germline CDR1 is DFQATT and CDR2 SNEGSKA (reference sequence). With V trimmed by 3 bases and J by 5 bases, 8 bases remained unmatched. The CDR3 coding sequence is TGCAGTGCTAGGATACAAAGGGACAGGGAGACCCAGTACTTC. This sequence encodes CSARIQRDRETQYF.

This clonotype was observed many times. This chain uses TRBV6-6 with TRBJ2-2, with 7 bases lining up with TRBD1. Unmatched junction bases numbered 8, after V lost 11 bases and J lost 5 bases. This CDR3 spans 13 amino acids. Germline V gene data show CDR1 as MNHNY and CDR2 as SVGAGI (reference sequence). CDR3 sequence: CAARGRYTGELFF. CDR3 bases: TGTGCCGCTAGGGGGCGCTATACCGGGGAGCTGTTTTTT.

The table lists this clonotype with many counts. V is TRBV20-1 and J is TRBJ2-7; TRBD1 might be the D (9 bases). The CDR3 loop spans 18 amino acids. V lost 4 bases and J lost 2, with 27 bases in between. Looked up from germline, CDR1 is DFQATT and CDR2 is SNEGSKA (reference sequence). The CDR3 loop is CSAIYRGPYGLAPYEQYV. The CDR3 nucleotides read TGCAGTGCTATCTACAGGGGGCCCTATGGACTAGCCCCCTACGAGCAGTACGTC.

The V and J genes are TRBV3-1 and TRBJ2-1; TRBD2 matches 12 bases. The germline gives CDR1 LGHDT, CDR2 YNNKEL (reference sequence). V was pared by 1 base and J by 9 bases, with 10 bases of the junction left unmatched. The CDR3 is made up of 17 amino acids. CDR3 DNA: TGTGCCAGCAGCCAAGGTAGGACTAGCGGGGAAGTCGGTGAGCAGTTCTTC. Protein product: CASSQGRTSGEVGEQFF.

The sample holds many counts of this clonotype. V and J are TRBV6-5 and TRBJ2-5; D is perhaps TRBD2 (5 bases). The length of the CDR3 is 13 residues. V lost 6 bases and J lost 3, with 11 bases in between. From germline, CDR1 is MNHEY and CDR2 SVGAGI. CDR3 sequence: CASRHGLKETQYF. The CDR3 nucleotides are TGTGCCAGCAGACATGGACTGAAAGAGACCCAGTACTTC.

This clonotype appeared many times. The chain carries TRBV6-5 and TRBJ2-3; no reliable D call. V shed 8 bases and J shed 9 bases, with 12 bases lying between them. The CDR3 totals 11 residues. In germline, CDR1 is MNHEY, CDR2 SVGAGI. The CDR3 region is CASHQGATQYF. CDR3 nucleotide sequence: TGTGCCAGCCACCAAGGAGCAACGCAGTATTTT.

This clonotype appeared many times. V usage is TRBV6-2 or TRBV6-3 and J usage is TRBJ2-5; 12 bases are shared with TRBD2. The CDR3 covers 15 residues. The germline gives CDR1 MNHEY, CDR2 SVGEGT. V gave up 6 bases and J gave up 5 bases; unmatched junction bases: 7. Here the CDR3 reads CASSRRLAGVETQYF. CDR3 in DNA: TGTGCCAGCAGCCGCCGACTAGCGGGGGTGGAGACCCAGTACTTC.

This clonotype has a handful of counts. The chain is built from TRBV21-1 and TRBJ1-5; TRBD1, the D gene given by the table, was not confirmed from the DNA. TRBV21-1 is marked as a pseudogene. This CDR3 is 17 amino acids long. Here the CDR3 reads CASSKKDRGCGNQPQHF. The CDR3, as DNA: TGTGCCAGCAGCAAAAAGGACAGGGGTTGCGGCAATCAGCCCCAGCATTTT.

This clonotype was found many times. The chain is built from TRBV20-1 and TRBJ1-5; D remains ambiguous. V was cut by 2 bases and J by 3 bases, with 8 bases left in between. The germline V gene has CDR1 DFQATT and CDR2 SNEGSKA (reference sequence). The CDR3 is made up of 13 amino acids. CDR3 region: CSARISDNQPQHF. The CDR3 DNA sequence: TGCAGTGCTAGAATTAGTGACAATCAGCCCCAGCATTTT.

This clonotype was observed a handful of times. This chain links TRBV5-6 with TRBJ2-7, with D perhaps TRBD1 (6 bases). The CDR3 spans 14 residues. Germline-derived CDR1 and CDR2 are SGHDT and YYEEEE. Between the trimmed V and J ends, which lost 2 bases and 4 bases, there was a span of 13 bases. CDR3 DNA sequence: TGTGCCAGCAGCTTCCAGGGGATGTGGTACGAGCAGTACTTC. Encoded protein: CASSFQGMWYEQYF.

In this sample, this clonotype turned up a few times. This sequence joins TRBV10-3 and TRBJ2-2; 10 nucleotides align to TRBD1. J was trimmed by 0 bases and V by 10 bases; bases with no gene match: 8. The CDR3 totals 16 residues. Per the germline V gene, CDR1 is ENHRY and CDR2 is SYGVKD. CDR3 in DNA: TGTGCCACCGGGGACAGGGGAAACGCGAACACCGGGGAGCTGTTTTTT. Protein sequence: CATGDRGNANTGELFF.

In this sample, this clonotype turned up many times. This sequence joins TRBV7-8 and TRBJ2-1; D remains unclear. Germline-derived CDR1 and CDR2 are SGHVS and FQNEAQ. Trimming removed 3 bases from V and 9 bases from J, with 21 bases in between. The CDR3 is made up of 16 amino acids. This CDR3 is CASSLFPRPVYAEQFF. CDR3 bases: TGTGCCAGCAGCTTGTTCCCGAGACCCGTTTATGCTGAGCAGTTCTTC.

This clonotype has at least ten counts. This rearrangement joins TRBV12-3 or TRBV12-4 to TRBJ1-2; 8 bases fit TRBD1. V gave up 7 bases and J gave up 5 bases; unmatched junction bases: 6. The length of the CDR3 is 13 residues. CDR3 coding DNA: TGTGCCAGCACCCTGGACAGGGTTTATGGCTACACCTTC. It translates to CASTLDRVYGYTF.

This clonotype occurred many times. The chain uses TRBV28 and TRBJ2-7, with 7 bases lining up with TRBD1. Losses at the gene ends were 5 bases for V and 1 base for J; bases not matched to a gene: 2. The germline V gene has CDR1 MDHEN and CDR2 SYDVKM. CDR3 length: 13 amino acids. The DNA of the CDR3 is TGTGCCAGCAGTAACAGGGGATCCTACGAGCAGTACTTC. Translation gives CASSNRGSYEQYF.